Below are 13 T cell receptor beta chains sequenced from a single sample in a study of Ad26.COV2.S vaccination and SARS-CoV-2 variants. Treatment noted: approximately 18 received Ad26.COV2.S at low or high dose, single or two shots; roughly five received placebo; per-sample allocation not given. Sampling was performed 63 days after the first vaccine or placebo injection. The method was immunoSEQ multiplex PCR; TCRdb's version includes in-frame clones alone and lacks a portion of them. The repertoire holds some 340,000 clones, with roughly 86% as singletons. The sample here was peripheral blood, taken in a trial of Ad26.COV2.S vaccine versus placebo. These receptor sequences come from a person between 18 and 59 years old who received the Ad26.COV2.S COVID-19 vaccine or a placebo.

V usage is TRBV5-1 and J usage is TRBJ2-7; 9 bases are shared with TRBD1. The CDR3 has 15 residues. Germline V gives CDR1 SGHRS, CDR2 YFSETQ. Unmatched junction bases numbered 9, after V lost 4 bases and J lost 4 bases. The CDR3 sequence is CASSPGGTGTYEQYF. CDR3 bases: TGCGCCAGCAGCCCGGGCGGGACAGGGACTTACGAGCAGTACTTC.

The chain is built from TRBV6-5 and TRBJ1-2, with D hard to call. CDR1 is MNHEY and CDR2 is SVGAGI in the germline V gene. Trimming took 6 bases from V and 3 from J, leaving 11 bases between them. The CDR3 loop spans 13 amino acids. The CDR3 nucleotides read TGTGCCAGCAGGCTACAGAGTGACTATGGCTACACCTTC. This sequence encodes CASRLQSDYGYTF.

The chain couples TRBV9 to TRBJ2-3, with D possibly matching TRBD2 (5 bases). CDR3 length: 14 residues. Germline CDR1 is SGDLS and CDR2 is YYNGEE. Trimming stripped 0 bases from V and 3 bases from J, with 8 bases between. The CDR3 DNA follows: TGTGCCAGCAGCGTAGCTCCGGGGACAGATACGCAGTATTTT. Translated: CASSVAPGTDTQYF.

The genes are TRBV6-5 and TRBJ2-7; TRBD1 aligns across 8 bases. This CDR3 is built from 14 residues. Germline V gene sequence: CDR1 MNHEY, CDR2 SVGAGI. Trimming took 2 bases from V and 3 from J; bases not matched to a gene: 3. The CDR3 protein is CASSYTGQGYEQYF. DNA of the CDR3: TGTGCCAGCAGTTACACCGGACAGGGCTACGAGCAGTACTTC.

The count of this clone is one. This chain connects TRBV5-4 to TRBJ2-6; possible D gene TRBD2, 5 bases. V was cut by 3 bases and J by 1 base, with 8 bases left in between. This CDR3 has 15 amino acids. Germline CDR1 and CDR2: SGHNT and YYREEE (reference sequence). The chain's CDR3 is CASSSLASGANVLTF. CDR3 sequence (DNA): TGTGCCAGCAGCTCCCTAGCTTCTGGGGCCAACGTCCTGACTTTC.

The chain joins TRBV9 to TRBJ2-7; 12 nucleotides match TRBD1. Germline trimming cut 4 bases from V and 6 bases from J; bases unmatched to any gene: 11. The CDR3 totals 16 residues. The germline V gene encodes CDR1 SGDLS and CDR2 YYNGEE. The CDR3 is CASSPRTGTGGFEQYF. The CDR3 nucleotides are TGTGCCAGCAGCCCGAGAACCGGGACAGGGGGCTTCGAGCAGTACTTC.

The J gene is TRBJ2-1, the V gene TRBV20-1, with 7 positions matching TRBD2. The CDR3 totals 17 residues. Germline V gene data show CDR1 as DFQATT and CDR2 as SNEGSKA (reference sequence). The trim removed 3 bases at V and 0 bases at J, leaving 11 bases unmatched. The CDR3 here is CSASPPRAGPSYNEQFF. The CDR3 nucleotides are TGCAGTGCTAGTCCTCCCCGAGCGGGACCCTCCTACAATGAGCAGTTCTTC.

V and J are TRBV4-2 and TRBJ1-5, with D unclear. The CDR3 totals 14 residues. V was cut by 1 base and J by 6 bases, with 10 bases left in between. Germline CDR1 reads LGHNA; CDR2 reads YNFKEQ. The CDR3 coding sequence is TGTGCCAGCAGCCAAGTACGAGGGAGTCAGCCCCAGCATTTT. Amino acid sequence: CASSQVRGSQPQHF.

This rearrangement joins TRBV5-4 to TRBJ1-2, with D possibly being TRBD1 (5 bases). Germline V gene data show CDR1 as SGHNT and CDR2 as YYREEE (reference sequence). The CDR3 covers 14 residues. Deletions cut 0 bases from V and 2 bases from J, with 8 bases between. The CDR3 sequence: CASSLGTLNYGYTF. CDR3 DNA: TGTGCCAGCAGCTTGGGGACACTAAACTATGGCTACACCTTC.

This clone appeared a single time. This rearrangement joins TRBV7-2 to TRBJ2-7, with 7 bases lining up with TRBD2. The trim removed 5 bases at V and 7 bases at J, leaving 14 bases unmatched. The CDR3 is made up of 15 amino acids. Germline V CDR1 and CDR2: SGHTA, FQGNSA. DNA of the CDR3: TGTGCCAGCAGCCTCGAGGGGAGGGCCTTAGGGGAGCAGTACTTC. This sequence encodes CASSLEGRALGEQYF.

The CDR3 spells CASSQGQSSGNTIYF. CDR3 coding DNA: TGTGCCAGCAGCCAGGGACAGAGCTCTGGAAACACCATATATTTT. This chain connects TRBV7-9 to TRBJ1-3; 7 bases align to TRBD1. Trimming at V came to 5 bases and at J to 0 bases, leaving 4 bases not matched to a gene. The CDR3 sequence is 15 residues long. Germline V gives CDR1 SEHNR, CDR2 FQNEAQ (reference sequence).

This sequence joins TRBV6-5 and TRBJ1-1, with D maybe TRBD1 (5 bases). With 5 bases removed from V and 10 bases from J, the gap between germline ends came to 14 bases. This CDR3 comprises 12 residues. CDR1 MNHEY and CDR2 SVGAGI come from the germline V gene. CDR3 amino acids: CASSPLRGGAFF. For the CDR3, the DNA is TGTGCCAGCAGTCCCCTACGCGGGGGAGCTTTCTTT.

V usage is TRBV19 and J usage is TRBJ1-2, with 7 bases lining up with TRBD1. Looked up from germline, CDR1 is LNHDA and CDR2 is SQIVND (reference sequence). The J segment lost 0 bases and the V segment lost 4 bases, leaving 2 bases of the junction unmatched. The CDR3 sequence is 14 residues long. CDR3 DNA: TGTGCCAGTAGTAGGGGACAGTCTAACTATGGCTACACCTTC. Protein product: CASSRGQSNYGYTF.